This T cell receptor beta chain was found in a study of technical replicates of blood from four donors. The assay was immunoSEQ multiplex PCR, and TCRdb's table has in-frame clones only and misses some. The table has some 60,000 clones, about 90% seen once. The length of the CDR3 is 19 residues. The sequencing sample was made of PBMCs. This chain connects TRBV21-1 to TRBJ2-1; TRBD1 reflects the table's D call only, with no check against the DNA. TRBV21-1 represents a pseudogene. The TCR comes from a human donor in good health. Some clones in this sample may be carry-over from other donors' samples. CDR3 DNA sequence: TGTGCCAGCAGCAACCCCCCGGGACAGGCAAATAGCTCCTACAATGAGCAGTTCTTC. Amino acid sequence: CASSNPPGQANSSYNEQFF.